This is a list of T cell receptor beta chains from one sample in a study of blood T cell repertoires in COVID-19. Here immunoSEQ multiplex PCR was the method, and the copy in TCRdb shows in-frame clones only, minus some. The sample holds about 79,000 clones, approximately 90% seen once. The sequencing input was peripheral blood. The source is a man in his forties or fifties with active COVID-19. The CDR3 runs from the conserved cysteine through the conserved F or W. The D gene is left open where the match is weak. For some rows the clone size is stated as once, few or many, or as a class when expanded; others skip it.

clone_size	d_call	v_call	j_call	cdr3_aa	cdr3_nt
-	TRBD2	TRBV24-1	TRBJ2-1	CATSDPGTSGYNEQFF	TGTGCCACCAGTGACCCCGGGACTAGCGGATACAATGAGCAGTTCTTC
-	-	TRBV7-9	TRBJ2-5	CASSLELSGETQYF	TGTGCCAGCAGCTTAGAGTTATCGGGGGAGACCCAGTACTTC
-	-	TRBV6-2/TRBV6-3	TRBJ1-2	CASSPFFDTLYGYTF	TGTGCCAGCAGTCCCTTTTTCGACACTCTCTATGGCTACACCTTC
once	TRBD1	TRBV5-1	TRBJ1-1	CASSSQGADTEAFF	TGCGCCAGCAGCTCCCAGGGGGCGGACACTGAAGCTTTCTTT
-	-	TRBV11-3	TRBJ2-1	CASSPPGSSYNEQFF	TGTGCCAGCAGCCCCCCAGGGTCTTCCTACAATGAGCAGTTCTTC
-	TRBD1	TRBV5-1	TRBJ2-7	CASSGQGGAQGEQYF	TGCGCCAGCAGCGGGCAAGGGGGCGCCCAGGGGGAGCAGTACTTC
-	-	TRBV12-3/TRBV12-4	TRBJ2-3	CASSSSGTDTQYF	TGTGCCAGCAGTTCTAGCGGCACAGATACGCAGTATTTT
-	TRBD1	TRBV6-5	TRBJ2-3	CASSLYRGRDTQYF	TGTGCCAGCAGTTTATACAGGGGTCGGGATACGCAGTATTTT
few	TRBD2	TRBV28	TRBJ2-2	CASSLPGEGGLFF	TGTGCCAGCAGCCTACCCGGGGAGGGTGGGCTGTTTTTT
-	-	TRBV7-2	TRBJ2-7	CASSTSGTLGEQYF	TGTGCCAGCAGCACGTCAGGCACATTAGGCGAGCAGTACTTC
once	-	TRBV19	TRBJ2-2	CAANGGNTGELFF	TGTGCCGCAAACGGGGGGAACACCGGGGAGCTGTTTTTT
-	-	TRBV5-1	TRBJ2-1	CASSLGQMYNEQFF	TGCGCCAGCAGCTTGGGACAGATGTACAATGAGCAGTTCTTC
once	-	TRBV11-2	TRBJ2-1	CASSSGPRVDEQFF	TGTGCCAGCAGCTCCGGGCCGCGGGTCGATGAGCAGTTCTTC
-	TRBD1	TRBV3-1/TRBV3-2	TRBJ1-1	CASSQGQGMTEAFF	TGTGCCAGCAGCCAAGGACAGGGAATGACTGAAGCTTTCTTT
-	-	TRBV10-3	TRBJ2-5	CAIRDPGGETQYF	TGTGCCATCCGGGACCCCGGAGGGGAGACCCAGTACTTC
-	-	TRBV28	TRBJ2-5	CASSRSRVQETQYF	TGTGCCAGCAGTAGAAGCAGGGTTCAAGAGACCCAGTACTTC
once	TRBD1	TRBV19	TRBJ1-4	CASSRGQNFNEKLFF	TGTGCCAGTAGCAGGGGACAGAATTTTAATGAAAAACTGTTTTTT
-	TRBD2	TRBV4-3	TRBJ2-1	CASSQSSGVNNEQFF	TGCGCCAGCAGCCAAAGTAGCGGGGTAAACAATGAGCAGTTCTTC
-	-	TRBV6-5	TRBJ1-2	CASSYRGLGYTF	TGTGCCAGCAGTTACCGGGGTTTGGGCTACACCTTC
few	-	TRBV9	TRBJ2-1	CASSVSVTHEQFF	TGTGCCAGCAGCGTATCGGTTACCCATGAGCAGTTCTTC
-	-	TRBV19	TRBJ2-1	CASSINPGSWQFF	TGTGCCAGTAGTATAAACCCCGGGAGTTGGCAGTTCTTC
-	-	TRBV3-1/TRBV3-2	TRBJ2-5	CASSHNNPGETQYF	TGTGCCAGCAGCCATAACAACCCGGGGGAGACCCAGTACTTC
-	TRBD1	TRBV3-1/TRBV3-2	TRBJ2-5	CASSLGQGPQETQYF	TGTGCCAGCAGCCTGGGACAGGGACCCCAAGAGACCCAGTACTTC
-	-	TRBV29-1	TRBJ2-5	CSGAGGRLETQYF	TGCAGCGGCGCAGGGGGGCGGTTAGAGACCCAGTACTTC
-	TRBD1	TRBV7-9	TRBJ1-1	CASSPTGKMIAFF	TGTGCCAGCAGCCCGACAGGGAAGATGATCGCTTTCTTT
-	TRBD2	TRBV5-4	TRBJ2-7	CASSLLALGSYEQYF	TGTGCCAGCAGCTTACTAGCGTTAGGCTCCTACGAGCAGTACTTC
-	-	TRBV29-1	TRBJ2-6	CSVEAKESGANVLTF	TGCAGCGTTGAAGCAAAGGAGTCTGGGGCCAACGTCCTGACTTTC
-	TRBD2	TRBV27	TRBJ2-1	CASSFTYPSSGSGYEQFF	TGTGCCAGCAGTTTTACCTACCCCTCTAGCGGTAGTGGGTATGAGCAGTTCTTC
-	-	TRBV7-9	TRBJ1-1	CASSLSQATNTEAFF	TGTGCCAGCAGCTTATCTCAGGCAACGAACACTGAAGCTTTCTTT
-	-	TRBV5-4	TRBJ1-1	CASSLYENEAFF	TGTGCCAGCAGCTTGTACGAGAATGAAGCTTTCTTT
-	-	TRBV7-9	TRBJ2-7	CASTFRGGDEQYF	TGTGCCAGCACCTTTCGAGGGGGTGACGAGCAGTACTTC
-	-	TRBV15	TRBJ1-1	CATSKGYDTEAFF	TGTGCCACCAGTAAGGGGTATGACACTGAAGCTTTCTTT
-	-	TRBV4-2	TRBJ1-2	CASSQDFRTDGYTF	TGTGCCAGCAGCCAAGATTTCCGGACAGATGGCTACACCTTC
-	-	TRBV11-1	TRBJ2-7	CASSLTGTAYEQYF	TGTGCCAGCAGCTTAACTGGCACAGCCTACGAGCAGTACTTC
-	-	TRBV18	TRBJ2-1	CASSPAQEGNEQFF	TGTGCCAGCTCGCCTGCCCAGGAGGGGAATGAGCAGTTCTTC
-	-	TRBV28	TRBJ1-2	CASSLAPNYGYTF	TGTGCCAGCAGCCTAGCCCCCAACTATGGCTACACCTTC
-	TRBD2	TRBV5-6	TRBJ2-3	CASSLGPAGGRDTQYF	TGTGCCAGCAGCTTGGGGCCAGCGGGGGGGCGAGATACGCAGTATTTT
-	-	TRBV4-1	TRBJ2-2	CASSQDTWGLGTGELFF	TGCGCCAGCAGCCAAGATACTTGGGGGCTCGGCACCGGGGAGCTGTTTTTT
-	-	TRBV7-9	TRBJ1-1	CASSSRGRTEAFF	TGTGCCAGCAGCTCCCGGGGGAGGACTGAAGCTTTCTTT
-	TRBD1	TRBV27	TRBJ1-1	CASSLSGTGVMNTEAFF	TGTGCCAGCAGCCTATCGGGGACAGGGGTCATGAACACTGAAGCTTTCTTT
-	-	TRBV2	TRBJ2-5	CASLIQGSQETQYF	TGTGCCAGCCTCATACAGGGAAGCCAAGAGACCCAGTACTTC
-	TRBD1	TRBV11-3	TRBJ1-2	CASSPGTVSGYTF	TGTGCCAGCAGCCCCGGGACAGTAAGCGGCTACACCTTC
-	TRBD1	TRBV6-2/TRBV6-3	TRBJ1-1	CASSHAGTGGVNTEAFF	TGTGCCAGCAGTCACGCCGGGACAGGGGGCGTGAACACTGAAGCTTTCTTT
-	TRBD2	TRBV3-1/TRBV3-2	TRBJ2-2	CASSQTSSGSAGELFF	TGTGCCAGCAGCCAAACATCTAGCGGGAGCGCCGGGGAGCTGTTTTTT
-	-	TRBV19	TRBJ2-2	CASSTLGGSTGELFF	TGTGCCAGTAGTACTTTAGGGGGAAGCACCGGGGAGCTGTTTTTT
-	-	TRBV19	TRBJ1-3	CASSISGTGNTIYF	TGTGCCAGTAGTATCTCGGGGACTGGAAACACCATATATTTT
-	TRBD1	TRBV14	TRBJ1-1	CASSPDREDTEAFF	TGTGCCAGCAGCCCGGACAGGGAGGACACTGAAGCTTTCTTT
-	TRBD1	TRBV4-1	TRBJ2-7	CASSLRTGDPYEQYF	TGCGCCAGCAGCCTTCGGACAGGGGATCCCTACGAGCAGTACTTC
-	-	TRBV7-8	TRBJ1-3	CASSLGTDGNTIYF	TGTGCCAGCAGCTTAGGGACTGACGGAAACACCATATATTTT
-	-	TRBV28	TRBJ2-1	CASSLWTGNNEQFF	TGTGCCAGCAGTTTATGGACAGGAAACAATGAGCAGTTCTTC
-	-	TRBV15	TRBJ2-5	CATSRDVGETQYF	TGTGCCACCAGCAGAGATGTGGGCGAGACCCAGTACTTC
-	TRBD2	TRBV6-5	TRBJ2-1	CASTYSSGGLNEQFF	TGTGCCAGCACCTACAGTAGCGGGGGGCTGAATGAGCAGTTCTTC
once	-	TRBV28	TRBJ1-1	CASSSQGLTEAFF	TGTGCCAGCAGCTCGCAGGGTTTAACTGAAGCTTTCTTT
-	-	TRBV5-4	TRBJ2-7	CASRVFGRAYEQYF	TGTGCCAGCAGGGTGTTTGGCAGGGCCTACGAGCAGTACTTC
-	TRBD1	TRBV29-1	TRBJ1-5	CSVGDRNQPQHF	TGCAGCGTGGGGGACAGAAATCAGCCCCAGCATTTT